A single sample gave rise to the 5 T cell receptor beta chains below, sequenced in a study of blood T cell repertoires in COVID-19 (dated by TCRdb to about 2020). Receptors were amplified or captured by the immunoSEQ multiplex PCR assay. TCRdb limited this immuneACCESS table to in-frame rearrangements with V and J called. A share of clones is missing; checked studies link under half to unresolved V genes, and the rest is unexplained. Counted in this sample were under 300,000 clones; about nine tenths of them appeared once. The ten largest clonotypes hold 3% of the sample. Material for sequencing was PBMCs or T cells enriched from blood (not recorded which). These receptors all come from a woman in her 50s who had recovered from COVID-19.

This chain joins TRBV7-2 and TRBJ1-6; D not resolved. The CDR3 sequence is 13 residues long. The germline V gene has CDR1 SGHTA and CDR2 FQGNSA. Trimming left V 2 bases short and J 8 bases short, with 7 bases between. In DNA, the CDR3 is TGTGCCAGCAGCTTAACGAGGGATTCACCCCTCCACTTT. The encoded protein is CASSLTRDSPLHF.

The V and J genes are TRBV28 and TRBJ2-7; 9 bases align to TRBD2. J lost 4 bases, V lost 5 bases, and 9 bases had no gene match. Germline CDR1 reads MDHEN; CDR2 reads SYDVKM. The CDR3 has 15 amino acids. CDR3 nucleotide sequence: TGTGCCAGCAGTCGTCCCGGGACTAGCTTGTACGAGCAGTACTTC. Amino acids: CASSRPGTSLYEQYF.

The genes are TRBV12-3 or TRBV12-4 and TRBJ1-5, with unresolved D. This CDR3 comprises 12 residues. Trimming left V 6 bases short and J 5 bases short, with 8 bases between. The CDR3 nucleotides read TGTGCCAGCAGCCTGAGCTATCAGCCCCAGCATTTT. Protein: CASSLSYQPQHF.

The chain employs TRBV4-1 and TRBJ1-5; 7 positions match TRBD1. The V gene end was trimmed by 0 bases and the J gene end by 3 bases; junction bases not matched to a gene: 5. The CDR3 length is 16 residues. Germline assignment: CDR1 MGHRA and CDR2 YSYEKL. The CDR3 is CASSQEVGQVNQPQHF. In nucleotides, the CDR3 is TGCGCCAGCAGCCAAGAGGTTGGACAGGTCAATCAGCCCCAGCATTTT.

The chain uses TRBV5-5 and TRBJ2-7; 7 bases align to TRBD1. V lost 0 bases, J lost 4 bases, and 7 bases stayed unmatched. Per germline, CDR1 SGHKS and CDR2 YYEKEE (reference sequence). CDR3 length: 15 residues. CDR3 sequence reads: CASSLVGGRGYEQYF. CDR3 nucleotide sequence: TGTGCCAGCAGCTTGGTTGGTGGCAGGGGGTACGAGCAGTACTTC. Drawing the rest from reference TRBV5-5 and TRBJ2-7, the complete variable domain is DAGVTQSPTHLIKTRGQQVTLRCSPISGHKSVSWYQQVLGQGPQFIFQYYEKEERGRGNFPDRFSARQFPNYSSELNVNALLLGDSALYLCASSLVGGRGYEQYFGPGTRLTVT.